A selection of T cell receptor beta chains follows, all from one sample in a study of response to subunit inactivated influenza vaccine. TCRdb reprocessed the RT-PCR reads with MiXCR, giving one entry per CDR3 protein. The repertoire holds hundreds of thousands of distinct CDR3 sequences, with around 13% as singletons. The material was PBMCs from blood, obtained roughly 15 days before vaccination. The receptor source for this set is a man between 50 and 59 years old who received an inactivated influenza vaccine. Both conserved end residues are part of each CDR3. Fields, in order: D gene, V gene, clone size, J gene, CDR3 DNA, CDR3 protein. The D gene is left open where the match is weak. The size of a clone is reported for some rows only, either as once, few or many, or as a class for expanded clones.

d_gene: TRBD2; v_gene: TRBV20-1; abundance: .; j_gene: TRBJ2-1; CDR3nt: TGCAGTGCTAGAGATCTTGGCGGGGGGACCTACAATGAGCAGTTCTTC; CDR3aa: CSARDLGGGTYNEQFF
d_gene: TRBD2; v_gene: TRBV12-3/TRBV12-4; abundance: many; j_gene: TRBJ2-7; CDR3nt: TGTGCCAGTCGGCAATCGGGAGGGCCCTCGCAGCAGTACTTC; CDR3aa: CASRQSGGPSQQYF
d_gene: TRBD2; v_gene: TRBV4-2; abundance: .; j_gene: TRBJ2-2; CDR3nt: TGTGCCAGCAGCCAAGCCGCGGGGGGGTCCGGGGAGCTGTTTTTT; CDR3aa: CASSQAAGGSGELFF
d_gene: .; v_gene: TRBV5-5; abundance: .; j_gene: TRBJ1-5; CDR3nt: TGTGCCAGCAGGTGGACACTCGATCAGCCCCAGCATTTT; CDR3aa: CASRWTLDQPQHF
d_gene: .; v_gene: TRBV11-2; abundance: .; j_gene: TRBJ2-2; CDR3nt: TGTGCCAGCATCGAGTTTGGGGAGCTGTTTTTT; CDR3aa: CASIEFGELFF
d_gene: .; v_gene: TRBV21-1; abundance: few; j_gene: TRBJ2-1; CDR3nt: TGTGCCAGCACCGGACCAGGGGGGAATGAGCAGTTCTTC; CDR3aa: CASTGPGGNEQFF
d_gene: TRBD2; v_gene: TRBV4-2; abundance: .; j_gene: TRBJ2-5; CDR3nt: TGTGCCAGCAGCCAAGATCTAGCGGGAAGAGAGACCCACTACTTC; CDR3aa: CASSQDLAGRETHYF
d_gene: .; v_gene: TRBV7-9; abundance: many; j_gene: TRBJ1-1; CDR3nt: TGTGCCAGCAGCCTCGGAGAGACATCGAACACTGAAGCTTTCTTT; CDR3aa: CASSLGETSNTEAFF
d_gene: TRBD2; v_gene: TRBV4-2; abundance: .; j_gene: TRBJ2-1; CDR3nt: TGTGCCAGCAGCCAGGGGGGGGGATGGAATGAGCAGTTCTTC; CDR3aa: CASSQGGGWNEQFF
d_gene: .; v_gene: TRBV28; abundance: few; j_gene: TRBJ1-3; CDR3nt: TGTGCCAGCACATTCAACAGGGGAAACACCATATATTTT; CDR3aa: CASTFNRGNTIYF
d_gene: TRBD1; v_gene: TRBV28; abundance: few; j_gene: TRBJ1-2; CDR3nt: TGTGCCAGTAACGGATTCGGGACAGGGAACTATGGCTACACCTTC; CDR3aa: CASNGFGTGNYGYTF
d_gene: .; v_gene: TRBV7-2; abundance: few; j_gene: TRBJ2-7; CDR3nt: TGTGCCAGCAGCTTACCTACTCGGACCCGCTACGAGCAGTACTTC; CDR3aa: CASSLPTRTRYEQYF
d_gene: .; v_gene: TRBV7-2; abundance: few; j_gene: TRBJ1-6; CDR3nt: TGTGCCAGCAGCTTAGTCTATGGGACGGAGAATTCACCCCTCCACTTT; CDR3aa: CASSLVYGTENSPLHF
d_gene: .; v_gene: TRBV7-9; abundance: .; j_gene: TRBJ1-4; CDR3nt: TGTGCCAGCAGCCCCCAGGGAATAGCTAATGAAAAACTGTTTTTT; CDR3aa: CASSPQGIANEKLFF
d_gene: TRBD2; v_gene: TRBV5-5; abundance: .; j_gene: TRBJ2-7; CDR3nt: TGTGCCAGCAGCTTTTCCCCAGGACTAGCGGAAAGCTCCTACGAGCAGTACTTC; CDR3aa: CASSFSPGLAESSYEQYF
d_gene: .; v_gene: TRBV28; abundance: few; j_gene: TRBJ1-6; CDR3nt: TGTGCCAGCAGTTCCCCGGGTTACAATTCACCCCTCCACTTT; CDR3aa: CASSSPGYNSPLHF
d_gene: .; v_gene: TRBV7-2; abundance: .; j_gene: TRBJ1-1; CDR3nt: TGTGCCAGCAGCTTAGCGGGAATTAGCGGGCGGAAAGCTTTCTTT; CDR3aa: CASSLAGISGRKAFF
d_gene: .; v_gene: TRBV7-3; abundance: few; j_gene: TRBJ1-1; CDR3nt: TGTGCCAGCAGCCCCTCAGGGGAGCGGAACACTGAAGCTTTCTTT; CDR3aa: CASSPSGERNTEAFF
d_gene: .; v_gene: TRBV20-1; abundance: .; j_gene: TRBJ2-3; CDR3nt: TGCAGTGCTAGCAACGCAGATACGCAGTATTTT; CDR3aa: CSASNADTQYF
d_gene: TRBD1; v_gene: TRBV7-2; abundance: .; j_gene: TRBJ2-7; CDR3nt: TGTGCCAGCAGCTTCCGGGACAGGCCCTACGAGCAGTACTTC; CDR3aa: CASSFRDRPYEQYF
d_gene: TRBD1; v_gene: TRBV10-2; abundance: many; j_gene: TRBJ1-6; CDR3nt: TGCGCCAGCAGTACAGGGGTTGAAAGAAATTCACCCCTCCACTTT; CDR3aa: CASSTGVERNSPLHF
d_gene: TRBD1; v_gene: TRBV10-2; abundance: .; j_gene: TRBJ1-1; CDR3nt: TGCGCCAGCAGTCCGGACAGGGCGGTGACTGAAGCTTTCTTT; CDR3aa: CASSPDRAVTEAFF
d_gene: .; v_gene: TRBV29-1; abundance: few; j_gene: TRBJ2-1; CDR3nt: TGCAGCGTTGAGCCAGGACCTTCCTACAATGAGCAGTTCTTC; CDR3aa: CSVEPGPSYNEQFF
d_gene: .; v_gene: TRBV20-1; abundance: few; j_gene: TRBJ2-1; CDR3nt: TGCAGTGCTAGACCAGGCGCCTACAATGAGCAGTTCTTC; CDR3aa: CSARPGAYNEQFF
d_gene: .; v_gene: TRBV4-2; abundance: few; j_gene: TRBJ2-5; CDR3nt: TGTGCCAGCAGTCACAATCTAGGGGGACAAGAGACCCAGTACTTC; CDR3aa: CASSHNLGGQETQYF
d_gene: TRBD2; v_gene: TRBV29-1; abundance: .; j_gene: TRBJ2-7; CDR3nt: TGCAGCGTTACCGATGGGGCGGGAGGGTACGAGCAGTACTTC; CDR3aa: CSVTDGAGGYEQYF
d_gene: TRBD1; v_gene: TRBV6-5; abundance: few; j_gene: TRBJ2-7; CDR3nt: TGTGCCAGCAGTTACGACAGGGCGGCCGAGCAGTACTTC; CDR3aa: CASSYDRAAEQYF
d_gene: TRBD2; v_gene: TRBV6-2/TRBV6-3; abundance: .; j_gene: TRBJ2-5; CDR3nt: TGTGCCAGCATCTCCGTGATGGTGGCTAGCGGGAGTCGAGAGACCCAGTACTTC; CDR3aa: CASISVMVASGSRETQYF
d_gene: .; v_gene: TRBV18; abundance: many; j_gene: TRBJ2-7; CDR3nt: TGTGCCAGCTCACCAGGGCGACAGTCCTACGAGCAGTACTTC; CDR3aa: CASSPGRQSYEQYF
d_gene: .; v_gene: TRBV4-1; abundance: few; j_gene: TRBJ2-1; CDR3nt: TGCGCCAGCAGCCAGGCCCCGAAGGATGAGCAGTTCTTC; CDR3aa: CASSQAPKDEQFF
d_gene: TRBD2; v_gene: TRBV4-2; abundance: few; j_gene: TRBJ2-7; CDR3nt: TGTGCCAGCAGCCAAGAACTAGCGGGAGTAAACGAGCAGTACTTC; CDR3aa: CASSQELAGVNEQYF
d_gene: .; v_gene: TRBV6-1; abundance: few; j_gene: TRBJ2-2; CDR3nt: TGTGCCAGCTCTCCCTTCGGGACCGCCGCCAACACCGGGGAGCTGTTTTTT; CDR3aa: CASSPFGTAANTGELFF
d_gene: TRBD1; v_gene: TRBV28; abundance: few; j_gene: TRBJ2-7; CDR3nt: TGTGCCAGCAGTTTGTTGACAGGGGTCGAGCAGTACTTC; CDR3aa: CASSLLTGVEQYF
d_gene: TRBD2; v_gene: TRBV7-2; abundance: few; j_gene: TRBJ2-7; CDR3nt: TGTGCCAGCAGCTTAGAAGGGACTAGCGGGAGTCGGTACTTC; CDR3aa: CASSLEGTSGSRYF
d_gene: .; v_gene: TRBV7-3; abundance: many; j_gene: TRBJ2-2; CDR3nt: TGTGCCAGCAGCTTAGGGGGAGATCGGACCGGGGAGCTGTTTTTT; CDR3aa: CASSLGGDRTGELFF
d_gene: TRBD1; v_gene: TRBV5-1; abundance: few; j_gene: TRBJ2-5; CDR3nt: TGCGCCAGCAGCTTGGTCAAAGGGACAGGGAGAGAGACCCAGTACTTC; CDR3aa: CASSLVKGTGRETQYF
d_gene: .; v_gene: TRBV29-1; abundance: few; j_gene: TRBJ2-7; CDR3nt: TGCAGCGTTTCTCACTACACGGGAGAGCAGTACTTC; CDR3aa: CSVSHYTGEQYF
d_gene: .; v_gene: TRBV7-9; abundance: few; j_gene: TRBJ1-4; CDR3nt: TGTGCCAGCAGCTTAGATCTGAGTACTAATGAAAAACTGTTTTTT; CDR3aa: CASSLDLSTNEKLFF
d_gene: TRBD1; v_gene: TRBV5-1; abundance: many; j_gene: TRBJ2-3; CDR3nt: TGCGCCAGCAGCCGAGGGACAGGGGGCACAGATACGCAGTATTTT; CDR3aa: CASSRGTGGTDTQYF
d_gene: .; v_gene: TRBV19; abundance: .; j_gene: TRBJ1-5; CDR3nt: .; CDR3aa: CASTSDRKGGQPQHF
d_gene: TRBD2; v_gene: TRBV4-3; abundance: .; j_gene: TRBJ2-1; CDR3nt: TGCGCCAGCAGCCAGACTAGCGGGTACTCCTACAATGAGCAGTTCTTC; CDR3aa: CASSQTSGYSYNEQFF
d_gene: .; v_gene: TRBV4-2; abundance: .; j_gene: TRBJ2-1; CDR3nt: TGTGCCAGCAGCCAAGCGGAGGGTAATGAGCAGTTCTTC; CDR3aa: CASSQAEGNEQFF
d_gene: .; v_gene: TRBV5-1; abundance: .; j_gene: TRBJ2-5; CDR3nt: TGCGCCAGCAGCTTCCTCCCCCAAGAGACCCAGTACTTC; CDR3aa: CASSFLPQETQYF
d_gene: .; v_gene: TRBV4-2; abundance: few; j_gene: TRBJ2-7; CDR3nt: TGTGCCAGCAGCCAAGACGAGGGGAGAGAATACGAGCAGTACTTC; CDR3aa: CASSQDEGREYEQYF
d_gene: .; v_gene: TRBV5-6; abundance: few; j_gene: TRBJ2-2; CDR3nt: TGTGCCAGCATCATTAGGAGACCAGAATTGAACACCGGGGAGCTGTTTTTT; CDR3aa: CASIIRRPELNTGELFF
d_gene: .; v_gene: TRBV7-3; abundance: .; j_gene: TRBJ2-2; CDR3nt: TGTGCCAGCAGCTCCCAGGGGGGGGTGACCGGGGAGCTGTTTTTT; CDR3aa: CASSSQGGVTGELFF
d_gene: .; v_gene: TRBV12-3/TRBV12-4; abundance: few; j_gene: TRBJ2-1; CDR3nt: TGTGCCAGCAGTTTTCAGCTGGAGCAGTTCTTC; CDR3aa: CASSFQLEQFF
d_gene: .; v_gene: TRBV7-2; abundance: .; j_gene: TRBJ2-7; CDR3nt: TGTGCCAGCAGCTTCCCCTCGTTCTCCTACGAGCAGTACTTC; CDR3aa: CASSFPSFSYEQYF
d_gene: .; v_gene: TRBV6-5; abundance: .; j_gene: TRBJ1-4; CDR3nt: TGTGCCAGCAGTTACTCGCCAAATGAAAAACTGTTTTTT; CDR3aa: CASSYSPNEKLFF
d_gene: TRBD1; v_gene: TRBV24-1; abundance: many; j_gene: TRBJ1-5; CDR3nt: TGTGCCACCAGTGATTCTGACGGGACAGGGTATCAGCCCCAGCATTTT; CDR3aa: CATSDSDGTGYQPQHF
d_gene: .; v_gene: TRBV29-1; abundance: .; j_gene: TRBJ1-1; CDR3nt: TGCAGCGTTTCCGGGACGAACACTGAAGCTTTCTTT; CDR3aa: CSVSGTNTEAFF
d_gene: TRBD1; v_gene: TRBV4-2; abundance: .; j_gene: TRBJ1-5; CDR3nt: TGTGCCAGCAGCCAAGAAGGGACAGGGTCTGGTCAGCCCCAGCATTTT; CDR3aa: CASSQEGTGSGQPQHF
d_gene: .; v_gene: TRBV12-5; abundance: .; j_gene: TRBJ2-7; CDR3nt: TGTGCAAGCGCAAAAGGTGGCGGAAGTTACGAGCAGTACTTC; CDR3aa: CASAKGGGSYEQYF